These 25 T cell receptor beta chains were all obtained from the same sample, sequenced in a study of CD8+CD57+ T cells in acquired aplastic anemia. Genomic DNA acted as the template from which TCR beta VDJ combination and CDR3 sequence profiling were carried out. TCRdb recomputed calls from the reads with MiXCR, one row per CDR3 protein. The data contain a few hundred thousand distinct CDR3 sequences, approximately 60% of them singletons. What was sequenced was sorted CD4+, CD8+, or CD8+CD57+ T cells (not recorded which) from PBMCs. All receptors come from a human donor in good health.

This clonotype has at least ten counts. Written as DNA, the CDR3 is TGTGCCAGCAGCTTAGGGGGGTTCAACGAGCAGTACTTC. Its protein is CASSLGGFNEQYF. V gene TRBV7-2 combines with J gene TRBJ2-7; perhaps D is TRBD1 or TRBD2 (5 bases each). The CDR3 is 13 amino acids. V was shortened by 1 base and J by 5 bases, with 9 bases between the two germline ends. Looked up from germline, CDR1 is SGHTA and CDR2 is FQGNSA.

The chain links TRBV2 to TRBJ1-2, with D possibly being TRBD1 (6 bases). The CDR3 covers 15 residues. V was shortened by 1 base and J by 2 bases, with 11 bases between the two germline ends. CDR1 and CDR2 (germline): SNHLY, FYNNEI. The CDR3 region has the DNA TGTGCCAGCAGTGAAGGACAGGTTTGGAACTATGGCTACACCTTC. Its translation is CASSEGQVWNYGYTF.

Regarding this clonotype: Since the CDR3 does not end with the conserved phenylalanine or tryptophan, this likely comes from a read error. CDR3 DNA: TGTGCCACCAGCAGATCCACCTTGGCAGATACGCAGTATCTT. Protein product: CATSRSTLADTQYL. V gene TRBV15 combines with J gene TRBJ2-3, with D uncertain. This CDR3 has 14 residues. Germline CDR1 reads LNHNV; CDR2 reads YYDKDF (reference sequence). The ends were cut back, 2 bases at V and 4 bases at J, with 10 bases in the middle.

The rearrangement uses TRBV7-9 and TRBJ2-3; 10 nucleotides match TRBD2. V trimming: 6 bases; J trimming: 4 bases; junction bases outside the gene matches: 10. The CDR3 is 16 residues long. Germline CDR1 reads SEHNR; CDR2 reads FQNEAQ (reference sequence). The CDR3 DNA sequence: TGTGCCAGCAGTTTTGTCGGGACTAGCGCGGCAGATACGCAGTATTTT. It translates to CASSFVGTSAADTQYF.

A single count supports this clonotype. The CDR3 is CASSSKRGDTGELFF. The CDR3 nucleotides are TGTGCCAGCAGCTCGAAGCGGGGGGACACCGGGGAGCTGTTTTTT. The genes are TRBV7-9 and TRBJ2-2; 9 bases are shared with TRBD2. CDR3 length: 15 residues. Germline V gives CDR1 SEHNR, CDR2 FQNEAQ (reference sequence). V trimming: 4 bases; J trimming: 3 bases; junction bases outside the gene matches: 3.

For this clonotype: One end of the junction varies from germline; a read error may be responsible. The rearrangement joins TRBV20-1 to TRBJ1-5, with D possibly TRBD1 on 5 matching bases. The CDR3 consists of 14 residues. CDR1 is DFQATT, CDR2 SNEGSKA, per germline (reference sequence). This chain's CDR3 is CSASGGLYNEPQHF. DNA for the CDR3: TGCAGTGCTAGTGGGGGACTTTACAATGAGCCCCAGCATTTT.

As for this clonotype: The junction and the germline gene differ at one end; a read error may be behind it. The J gene is TRBJ2-7, the V gene TRBV7-7, with 11 nucleotides matching TRBD1. The CDR3 length is 16 residues. The germline gives CDR1 SSHAT, CDR2 FNYEAQ (reference sequence). The CDR3 region is CASSPRTGGGWDEQYF. Written as DNA, the CDR3 is TGTGCTAGCAGCCCACGGACAGGGGGCGGGTGGGACGAGCAGTACTTC.

The CDR3 DNA is TGCAGCGTCGGGGTACGCACTGAAGCTTTCTTT. It yields the protein CSVGVRTEAFF. The chain uses TRBV29-1 and TRBJ1-1; D gene uncertain. The ends were cut back, 6 bases at V and 4 bases at J, with 9 bases in the middle. The CDR3 has 11 residues. Germline values: CDR1 SQVTM, CDR2 ANQGSEA.

The V call is TRBV7-3, the J call TRBJ1-2; 7 positions agree with TRBD1. Per germline, CDR1 SGHTA and CDR2 FQGTGA. With 2 bases clipped from V and 14 bases from J, the junction kept 17 bases outside the gene matches. CDR3 length equals 15 residues. The CDR3 reads CASSLGAGTAIFWTF. Here the CDR3 DNA reads TGTGCCAGCAGCTTAGGGGCAGGGACAGCTATTTTTTGGACCTTC.

This rearrangement joins TRBV20-1 to TRBJ2-1; D is undetermined. The CDR3 consists of 12 residues. CDR1 and CDR2 (germline): DFQATT, SNEGSKA (reference sequence). Between the trimmed V and J ends, which lost 1 base and 6 bases, there was a span of 7 bases. Here the CDR3 DNA reads TGCAGTGCTAGAGGGGCTAGCAATGAGCAGTTCTTC. This codes for CSARGASNEQFF.

The chain has TRBV7-9 and TRBJ2-2, with a tentative D call TRBD2 (6 bases). Per germline, CDR1 SEHNR and CDR2 FQNEAQ (reference sequence). The CDR3 runs 15 residues. V lost 5 bases to trimming and J lost 1 base, with 11 bases between them. The CDR3 spells CASSRDFMNTGELFF. The CDR3 DNA sequence: TGTGCCAGCAGCCGGGACTTCATGAACACCGGGGAGCTGTTTTTT. The variable domain in full, with the rest retrieved from reference TRBV7-9 and TRBJ2-2, is DTGVSQNPRHKITKRGQNVTFRCDPISEHNRLYWYRQTLGQGPEFLTYFQNEAQLEKSRLLSDRFSAERPKGSFSTLEIQRTEQGDSAMYLCASSRDFMNTGELFFGEGSRLTVL.

At least ten counts were recorded for this clonotype. The chain has TRBV7-6 and TRBJ1-2; a possible D gene is TRBD1 (6 bases). Germline CDR1 and CDR2: SGHVS and FNYEAQ. V was shortened by 7 bases and J by 4 bases, with 34 bases between the two germline ends. CDR3 size: 20 residues. The CDR3 loop reads CASTPLPRGRTAPTVYGYTF. The CDR3 DNA is TGTGCCAGCACCCCGCTGCCGCGGGGGCGTACCGCACCCACAGTCTATGGCTACACCTTC.

About this clonotype itself: It may be a read error: a sequence one base away is much more abundant. The rearrangement joins TRBV7-3 to TRBJ2-7; 7 bases line up with TRBD1. The length of the CDR3 is 13 residues. The ends lost 5 bases at V and 5 bases at J; junction bases unmatched: 6. In germline, CDR1 is SGHTA, CDR2 FQGTGA. The CDR3 bases are TGTGCCAGCAGCACCGGGACAGTCCACGAGCAGTACTTC. This encodes CASSTGTVHEQYF.

This clonotype has more than one count but fewer than ten. The CDR3 region has the DNA TGTGCCACCAGTGATTCGGGACAAAATGAGCAGTTCTTC. It encodes CATSDSGQNEQFF. This chain uses TRBV24-1 with TRBJ2-1, with a tentative D call TRBD1 (6 bases). Trimming cost V 2 bases and J 7 bases, with 8 bases left between them. This CDR3 comprises 13 residues. Germline CDR1 is KGHDR and CDR2 is SFDVKD.

The rearrangement links TRBV20-1 to TRBJ2-7, with 8 positions matching TRBD1. The CDR3 covers 14 residues. V shed 5 bases and J 5 bases; nucleotides not matched to a gene: 11. Germline V lookup: CDR1 DFQATT, CDR2 SNEGSKA (reference sequence). The CDR3 bases are TGCAGTGCTCTTCAGGGGGCATCTCGCAACGAGCAGTACTTC. Its translation is CSALQGASRNEQYF.

The chain combines TRBV9 with TRBJ1-2; perhaps TRBD1 as D (6 bases). Germline loops: CDR1 SGDLS, CDR2 YYNGEE. Deletions cut 7 bases from V and 8 bases from J, with 15 bases between. There are 12 residues in the CDR3. CDR3 loop: CASGGGARGYTF. CDR3 coding DNA: TGTGCCAGCGGCGGGGGGGCTAGGGGCTACACCTTC. Variable domain in full (rest from reference TRBV9 and TRBJ1-2): DSGVTQTPKHLITATGQRVTLRCSPRSGDLSVYWYQQSLDQGLQFLIQYYNGEERAKGNILERFSAQQFPDLHSELNLSSLELGDSALYFCASGGGARGYTFGSGTRLTVV.

The V gene is TRBV7-9, the J gene TRBJ2-4; 12 positions match TRBD2. The CDR3 extends over 17 amino acids. Looked up from germline, CDR1 is SEHNR and CDR2 is FQNEAQ (reference sequence). With V trimmed by 5 bases and J by 2 bases, 7 bases remained unmatched. The CDR3 spells CASSQTSGRHSKNIQYF. The CDR3 DNA sequence: TGTGCCAGCAGCCAGACTAGCGGGAGACATTCCAAAAACATTCAGTACTTC.

As to this clonotype: A much larger clonotype is one base distant, so this may be a read error. The chain employs TRBV12-3 or TRBV12-4 and TRBJ2-2; the match to TRBD2 covers 8 bases. The CDR3 sequence is 14 residues long. The J segment lost 5 bases and the V segment lost 9 bases, leaving 8 bases of the junction unmatched. CDR3 sequence: CARSRGGRTGELFF. For the CDR3, the DNA is TGTGCCAGAAGCCGGGGGGGCCGGACCGGGGAGCTGTTTTTT.

This clonotype appeared a few times. This CDR3 is CATSDPGLAEHEQFF. CDR3 nucleotide sequence: TGTGCCACCAGTGACCCGGGACTAGCGGAACATGAGCAGTTCTTC. The chain couples TRBV24-1 to TRBJ2-1; 11 bases align to TRBD2. The V gene end was trimmed by 4 bases and the J gene end by 8 bases; junction bases not matched to a gene: 6. The CDR3 consists of 15 residues. In germline, CDR1 is KGHDR, CDR2 SFDVKD.

CDR3 amino acids: CASKEGVDNSPLHF. Here the CDR3 DNA reads TGCGCCAGCAAAGAGGGAGTGGATAATTCACCCCTCCACTTT. This sequence joins TRBV5-1 and TRBJ1-6; D not resolved. Germline V gene data show CDR1 as SGHRS and CDR2 as YFSETQ. Trimming removed 6 bases from V and 5 bases from J, with 12 bases in between. This CDR3 is built from 14 residues. Together with reference TRBV5-1 and TRBJ1-6, the CDR3 gives the full variable domain: KAGVTQTPRYLIKTRGQQVTLSCSPISGHRSVSWYQQTPGQGLQFLFEYFSETQRNKGNFPGRFSGRQFSNSRSEMNVSTLELGDSALYLCASKEGVDNSPLHFGNGTRLTVT.

J is TRBJ2-2 and V is TRBV7-7; TRBD2 matches 8 bases. The germline V gene has CDR1 SSHAT and CDR2 FNYEAQ (reference sequence). After removal of 2 bases from V and 7 bases from J, the junction contained 12 bases not matched to a gene. The CDR3 extends over 17 amino acids. CDR3 in amino acids: CASSLNPGTSVSGELFF. In DNA form, the CDR3 reads TGTGCCAGCAGCTTAAACCCCGGGACTAGTGTGAGCGGGGAGCTGTTTTTT.

This clonotype showed up many times. CDR3 sequence: CASSYSKDGTGVEAFF. In DNA, the CDR3 is TGTGCCAGCAGTTACTCGAAGGATGGGACAGGGGTTGAAGCTTTCTTT. This sequence joins TRBV6-5 and TRBJ1-1; 10 nucleotides match TRBD1. The trim removed 0 bases at V and 7 bases at J, leaving 8 bases unmatched. CDR1 is MNHEY and CDR2 is SVGAGI in the germline V gene. The CDR3 is 16 amino acids.

The gene calls are TRBV2 and TRBJ2-1; D might be TRBD2 (5 bases). The CDR3 runs 12 residues. The V end lost 7 bases, the J end lost 6 bases, and 10 bases lay between the germline ends. The V gene's germline CDR1 is SNHLY and CDR2 FYNNEI. The CDR3 nucleotides read TGTGCCAGCACCCCGGGATCCAATGAGCAGTTCTTC. Translating gives CASTPGSNEQFF.

Ten or more counts support this clonotype. The V gene is TRBV20-1, the J gene TRBJ2-1; perhaps D is TRBD1 or TRBD2 (6 bases each). CDR3 length: 16 residues. With 0 bases removed from V and 0 bases from J, the gap between germline ends came to 12 bases. The germline gives CDR1 DFQATT, CDR2 SNEGSKA (reference sequence). The CDR3 sequence is CSAREIADSSYNEQFF. The CDR3 coding sequence is TGCAGTGCTAGAGAAATAGCGGACAGCTCCTACAATGAGCAGTTCTTC.

This clonotype was seen ten or more times. This chain links TRBV4-1 with TRBJ1-1; the D is unclear. The CDR3 is 14 residues long. V was cut by 1 base and J by 3 bases, with 9 bases left in between. Germline values: CDR1 MGHRA, CDR2 YSYEKL. CDR3 in DNA: TGCGCCAGCAGCCAAGGGAACCGGGACACTGAAGCTTTCTTT. Its translation is CASSQGNRDTEAFF.